The subject of this entry is one TCR beta chain. The target antigen is unknown. The time point denotes: cycle 4 day 1 (C4D1), after more than five weeks of nivolumab. Brentuximab vedotin exposure varied, and every patient relapsed after autologous stem cell transplantation. These data originate in a study of PD-1 blockade in classical Hodgkin lymphoma. Background on the study: Patients got intravenous nivolumab 3 mg/kg every 2 weeks. Study results and limitations: Diversity similar to that of newly diagnosed patients was seen at baseline in complete responders. Nivolumab initiated under 1 year post-ASCT led to patient exclusion.

Profiled with immunoSEQ multiplex PCR; TCRdb holds only in-frame clones, not every one. This sample has several thousand clones, with approximately 80% found just once. The CDR3 sequence is 15 residues long. Germline V gives CDR1 LGHNA, CDR2 YNFKEQ. The V end lost 5 bases, the J end lost 2 bases, and 12 bases lay between the germline ends. The source of this sequence is a human donor with classical Hodgkin lymphoma. The material sequenced was peripheral blood mononuclear cells (PBMCs), taken before the fourth cycle of nivolumab. This chain joins TRBV4-2 and TRBJ1-4, with TRBD1 as a possible D gene (6 bases). The DNA of the CDR3 is TGTGCCAGCAGCTTGTTCGGGGGCACTAATGAAAAACTGTTTTTT. This sequence encodes CASSLFGGTNEKLFF.